This TCR beta chain was observed in a study of beta chain features in type 1 diabetes. Study conclusions and caveats: Type 1 diabetes patients showed a moderate but significant shortening of TCRB CDR3s in all four CD4+ subsets.

This clone was seen a handful of times. Its antigen is not identified. Investigators reverse transcribed all isolated RNA, so they sequenced expressed TCRB transcripts. Produced via immunoSEQ multiplex PCR; TCRdb's table is partial and in-frame only. The sample holds a few hundred thousand clones; less than 15% are singletons and the top ten take roughly 0.015%. Sorting based on CD45RO/CCR7/CD25/CD127/CD95/CD27 separated CD4+ naive, central memory, regulatory and stem cell-like memory cells. The ends were cut back, 2 bases at V and 1 base at J, with 15 bases in the middle. The germline gives CDR1 SNHLY, CDR2 FYNNEI. The CDR3 covers 16 residues.

The chain carries TRBV2 and TRBJ2-7, with a tentative D call TRBD1 (6 bases). The specimen sequenced was naive CD4+ T cells from blood. The receptor was derived from a woman aged 18-29 years with type 1 diabetes. The CDR3 spells CASSEQGHGLSYEQYF. CDR3 coding DNA: TGTGCCAGCAGTGAACAGGGACACGGACTGTCCTACGAGCAGTACTTC.